This TCR beta chain originates from a study of blood T cells in healthy people across ages. This clonotype was seen a handful of times. Its antigen remains unidentified. Looked up from germline, CDR1 is MDHEN and CDR2 is SYDVKM. CDR3 length: 14 residues. V lost 2 bases, J lost 1 base, and 8 bases lay in between. Study-level findings and limits: Long-lived donors carried more naive CD4+ cells and greater diversity than aged donors.

PCR was performed a second time for roughly 7 to 11 cycles using a sample-barcoded 5' primer and a J-beta primer mix. Tags on each cDNA molecule came from a template-switch adaptor with 12 random nucleotides. TCRdb re-analysed the 5' RACE reads in MiXCR, keeping a single row per CDR3 protein. The repertoire includes about 1.6 million distinct CDR3 sequences, roughly a third of them detected once, and about 11% sits in the top ten. This rearrangement joins TRBV28 to TRBJ1-1; D remains ambiguous. The sequenced material came from blood. This receptor was identified in a woman between 25 and 40 years old in good health. CDR3 nucleotide sequence: TGTGCCAGCAGTTTAGGAGAGGGGAACACTGAAGCTTTCTTT. Protein: CASSLGEGNTEAFF. Variable domain in full (rest from reference TRBV28 and TRBJ1-1): DVKVTQSSRYLVKRTGEKVFLECVQDMDHENMFWYRQDPGLGLRLIYFSYDVKMKEKGDIPEGYSVSREKKERFSLILESASTNQTSMYLCASSLGEGNTEAFFGQGTRLTVV.